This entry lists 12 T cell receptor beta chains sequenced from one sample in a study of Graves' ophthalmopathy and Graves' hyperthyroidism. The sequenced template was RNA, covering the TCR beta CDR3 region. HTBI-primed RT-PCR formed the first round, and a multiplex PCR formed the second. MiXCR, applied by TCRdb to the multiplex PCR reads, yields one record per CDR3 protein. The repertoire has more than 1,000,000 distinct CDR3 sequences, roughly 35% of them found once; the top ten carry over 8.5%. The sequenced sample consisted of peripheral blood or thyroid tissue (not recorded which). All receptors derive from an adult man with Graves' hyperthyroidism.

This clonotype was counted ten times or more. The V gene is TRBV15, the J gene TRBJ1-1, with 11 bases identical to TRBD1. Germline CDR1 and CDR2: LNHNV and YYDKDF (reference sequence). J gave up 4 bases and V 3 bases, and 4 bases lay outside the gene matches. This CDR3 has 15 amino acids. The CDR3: CATSRDRGPVTEAFF. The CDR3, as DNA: TGTGCCACCAGCAGGGACAGGGGGCCGGTCACTGAAGCTTTCTTT.

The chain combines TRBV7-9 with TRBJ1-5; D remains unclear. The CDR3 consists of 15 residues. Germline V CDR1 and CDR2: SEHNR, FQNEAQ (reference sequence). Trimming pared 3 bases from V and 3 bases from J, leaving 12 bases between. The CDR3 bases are TGTGCCAGCAGCTTGGATCCGGGAGCCAATCAGCCCCAGCATTTT. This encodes CASSLDPGANQPQHF.

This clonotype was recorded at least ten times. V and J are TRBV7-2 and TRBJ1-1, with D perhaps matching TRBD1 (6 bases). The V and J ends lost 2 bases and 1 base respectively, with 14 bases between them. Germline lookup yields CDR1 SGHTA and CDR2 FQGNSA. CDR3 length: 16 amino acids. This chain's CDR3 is CASSLQGNKWNTEAFF. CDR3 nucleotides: TGTGCCAGCAGCTTACAGGGGAATAAGTGGAACACTGAAGCTTTCTTT. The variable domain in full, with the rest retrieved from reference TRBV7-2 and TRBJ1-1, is GAGVSQSPSNKVTEKGKDVELRCDPISGHTALYWYRQSLGQGLEFLIYFQGNSAPDKSGLPSDRFSAERTGGSVSTLTIQRTQQEDSAVYLCASSLQGNKWNTEAFFGQGTRLTVV.

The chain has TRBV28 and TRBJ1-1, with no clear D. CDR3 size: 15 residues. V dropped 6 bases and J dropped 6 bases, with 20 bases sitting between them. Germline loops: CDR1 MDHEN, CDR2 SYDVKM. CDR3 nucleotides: TGTGCCAGCAGGTATGTTCGGTTCGGAAAGCCTGAAGCTTTCTTT. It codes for CASRYVRFGKPEAFF.

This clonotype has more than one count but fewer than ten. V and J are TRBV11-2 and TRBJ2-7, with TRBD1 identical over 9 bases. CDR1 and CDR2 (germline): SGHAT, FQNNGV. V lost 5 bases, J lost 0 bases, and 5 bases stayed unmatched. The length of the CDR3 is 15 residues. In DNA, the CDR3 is TGTGCCAGCAGCAGACAGGGGGGGGACTCCTACGAGCAGTACTTC. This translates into CASSRQGGDSYEQYF.

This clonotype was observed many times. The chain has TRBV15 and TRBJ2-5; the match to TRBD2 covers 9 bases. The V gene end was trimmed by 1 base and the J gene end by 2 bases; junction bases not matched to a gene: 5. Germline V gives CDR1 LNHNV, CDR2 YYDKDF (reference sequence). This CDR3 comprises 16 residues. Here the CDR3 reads CATSRVTSGAQETQYF. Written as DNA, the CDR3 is TGTGCCACCAGCAGAGTGACTAGCGGAGCTCAAGAGACCCAGTACTTC.

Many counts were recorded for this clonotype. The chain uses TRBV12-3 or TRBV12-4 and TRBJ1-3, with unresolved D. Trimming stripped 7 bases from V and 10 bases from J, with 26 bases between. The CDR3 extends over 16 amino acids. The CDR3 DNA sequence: TGTGCCAGCATGGCGTCGTTCGGAGGCTTGGGAAGGACCATATATTTT. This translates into CASMASFGGLGRTIYF.

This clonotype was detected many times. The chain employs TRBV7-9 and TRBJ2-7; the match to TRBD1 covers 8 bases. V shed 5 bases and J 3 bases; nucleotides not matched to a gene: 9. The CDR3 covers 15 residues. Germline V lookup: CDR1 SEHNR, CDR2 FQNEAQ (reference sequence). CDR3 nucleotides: TGTGCCAGCAGCGTACGGACAGGGTTAGGCTACGAGCAGTACTTC. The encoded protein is CASSVRTGLGYEQYF.

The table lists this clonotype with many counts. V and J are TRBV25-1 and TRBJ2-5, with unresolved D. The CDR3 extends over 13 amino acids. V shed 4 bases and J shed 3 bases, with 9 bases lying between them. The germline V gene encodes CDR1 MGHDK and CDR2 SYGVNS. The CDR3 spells CASSGAAEETQYF. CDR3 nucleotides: TGTGCCAGCAGTGGGGCTGCCGAAGAGACCCAGTACTTC.

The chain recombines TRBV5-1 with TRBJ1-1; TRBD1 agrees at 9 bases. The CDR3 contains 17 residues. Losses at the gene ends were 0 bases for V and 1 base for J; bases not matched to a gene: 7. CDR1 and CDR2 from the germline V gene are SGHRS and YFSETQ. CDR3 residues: CASSLEFWDRANTEAFF. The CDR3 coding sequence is TGCGCCAGCAGCTTGGAGTTTTGGGACAGGGCGAACACTGAAGCTTTCTTT.

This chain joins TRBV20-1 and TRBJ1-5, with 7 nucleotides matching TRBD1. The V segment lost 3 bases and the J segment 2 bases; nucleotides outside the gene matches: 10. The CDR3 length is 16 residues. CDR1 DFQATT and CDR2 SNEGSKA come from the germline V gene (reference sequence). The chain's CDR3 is CSASSGPGQGNQPQHF. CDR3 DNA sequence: TGCAGTGCTAGTTCAGGGCCCGGACAGGGCAATCAGCCCCAGCATTTT.

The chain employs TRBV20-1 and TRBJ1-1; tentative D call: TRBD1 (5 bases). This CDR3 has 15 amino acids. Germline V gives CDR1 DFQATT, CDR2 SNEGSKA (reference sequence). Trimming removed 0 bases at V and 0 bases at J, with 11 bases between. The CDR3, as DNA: TGCAGTGCTAGAGATGATAGAGGGGTGAACACTGAAGCTTTCTTT. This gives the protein CSARDDRGVNTEAFF.